A selection of T cell receptor beta chains follows, all from one sample in a study of T cells in Graves' hyperthyroidism and ophthalmopathy. TCRdb re-called the multiplex PCR reads with MiXCR, one entry per CDR3 protein. This sample yields under 400,000 distinct CDR3 sequences, of which roughly 25% are seen a single time; 73% belongs to the top ten. The sample consisted of blood. The source of these receptors is a man aged 45-60 years with Graves' hyperthyroidism. Both conserved end residues are part of each CDR3. The order of the fields is D gene, V gene, J gene, clone size, CDR3 DNA, CDR3 protein. A D gene is named only where the DNA matches it firmly. Rows may omit the clone size; those that give it use once, few, many or a size class.

D: NA
V: TRBV2
J: TRBJ1-4
size: NA
DNA: TGTGCCAGCAGCCAGGGGTCCCATGAAAAACTGTTTTTT
CDR3: CASSQGSHEKLFF

D: NA
V: TRBV18
J: TRBJ2-1
size: NA
DNA: TGTGCCAGCTCACCACCACCCTGGAATGAGCAGTTCTTC
CDR3: CASSPPPWNEQFF

D: NA
V: TRBV12-3/TRBV12-4
J: TRBJ1-1
size: few
DNA: TGTGCCAGCAGTGCAGAGGGCTACATGAACACTGAAGCTTTCTTT
CDR3: CASSAEGYMNTEAFF

D: TRBD1
V: TRBV28
J: TRBJ2-7
size: many
DNA: TGTGCCAGCAGTGAGGACAGGGTTCCCTACGAGCAGTACTTC
CDR3: CASSEDRVPYEQYF

D: TRBD2
V: TRBV19
J: TRBJ2-7
size: NA
DNA: TGTGCCAGTAGTAGTCCGGGACTAGCGAAGCCCTACGAGCAGTACTTC
CDR3: CASSSPGLAKPYEQYF

D: NA
V: TRBV28
J: TRBJ2-1
size: few
DNA: TGTGCCAGCAGTTTTCGCGGGTCCGTAGCGCGTGAGCAGTTCTTC
CDR3: CASSFRGSVAREQFF

D: TRBD2
V: TRBV6-1
J: TRBJ2-1
size: NA
DNA: TGTGCCAGCAGCGCTTTACTAGCGGGAGGGTACAATGAGCAGTTCTTC
CDR3: CASSALLAGGYNEQFF

D: NA
V: TRBV7-2
J: TRBJ2-2
size: few
DNA: TGTGCCAGCAGCTTAGTTAGTATGTCCGGGGAGCTGTTTTTT
CDR3: CASSLVSMSGELFF

D: TRBD2
V: TRBV19
J: TRBJ2-1
size: NA
DNA: TGTGCCAGTAGTATAGGGGCTAGCGGGAGTCTTGAGCAGTTCTTC
CDR3: CASSIGASGSLEQFF

D: TRBD2
V: TRBV20-1
J: TRBJ2-7
size: NA
DNA: TGCAGTGCTAGAAGAGGGACTAGCGGGATTGGGCGGTACGAGCAGTACTTC
CDR3: CSARRGTSGIGRYEQYF

D: TRBD1
V: TRBV6-1
J: TRBJ2-5
size: many
DNA: TGTGCCAGCACACGGACAGGGCAGGGCGGAGAGACCCAGTACTTC
CDR3: CASTRTGQGGETQYF

D: TRBD2
V: TRBV19
J: TRBJ2-2
size: NA
DNA: TGTGCCACCGACAGGGGAGGGCTAGCGGGGGTCACCGGGGAGCTGTTTTTT
CDR3: CATDRGGLAGVTGELFF

D: NA
V: TRBV11-2
J: TRBJ2-1
size: few
DNA: TGTGCCAGCAGCTTAGTAGGCGGACGGAATGAGCAGTTCTTC
CDR3: CASSLVGGRNEQFF

D: NA
V: TRBV6-1
J: TRBJ2-7
size: many
DNA: TGTGCCAGCTCCGATCCCTTCTCGACCTACGAGCAGTACTTC
CDR3: CASSDPFSTYEQYF

D: TRBD2
V: TRBV6-1
J: TRBJ2-7
size: few
DNA: TGTGCCAGCAGTCCCGTAGGGAGCGGGAGTATGTGGGGCTACGAGCAGTACTTC
CDR3: CASSPVGSGSMWGYEQYF

D: TRBD2
V: TRBV7-7
J: TRBJ2-1
size: NA
DNA: TGTGCTAGCAGCATAGGGGGGGTCGGGAGGGCCCTCAATGAGCAGTTCTTC
CDR3: CASSIGGVGRALNEQFF

D: TRBD1
V: TRBV29-1
J: TRBJ1-1
size: once
DNA: TGCAGCGACCAGGGGGACAGGGGGCGACGGAACACTGAAGCTTTCTTT
CDR3: CSDQGDRGRRNTEAFF

D: NA
V: TRBV6-1
J: TRBJ1-1
size: few
DNA: TGTGCCAGCAGTGACGGGGGCTTGAGCACTGAAGCTTTCTTT
CDR3: CASSDGGLSTEAFF

D: TRBD1
V: TRBV5-6
J: TRBJ1-2
size: few
DNA: TGTGCCAGCAGCTTGGGACAGGGGGCGCGGAGCTATGGCTACACCTTC
CDR3: CASSLGQGARSYGYTF

D: TRBD2
V: TRBV7-9
J: TRBJ2-1
size: few
DNA: TGTGCCAGCAGCCCTGGACTAGCGGGAAGGAATGAGCAGTTCTTC
CDR3: CASSPGLAGRNEQFF

D: TRBD1
V: TRBV12-3/TRBV12-4
J: TRBJ2-7
size: many
DNA: TGTGCCAGCAGTTTAGGAAGCCGGGACAGGGACGCCTACGAGCAGTACTTC
CDR3: CASSLGSRDRDAYEQYF

D: NA
V: TRBV5-4
J: TRBJ2-1
size: NA
DNA: TGTGCCAGCAGCCCGGGACTCATGTCGGGGAATGAGCAGTTCTTC
CDR3: CASSPGLMSGNEQFF

D: NA
V: TRBV6-1
J: TRBJ2-5
size: few
DNA: TGTGCCACCGGGTATGGAGAGACCCAGTACTTC
CDR3: CATGYGETQYF

D: TRBD1
V: TRBV24-1
J: TRBJ2-2
size: NA
DNA: TGTGCCGCCAGCCTAAGTGTCCTTACCTCAGGGGGCCGAGCCGGGGAGCTGTTTTTT
CDR3: CAASLSVLTSGGRAGELFF

D: TRBD1
V: TRBV13
J: TRBJ2-7
size: NA
DNA: TGCGCCAGCAGCCCCGGGAACCGGGACAGCCACTACGAGCAGTACTTC
CDR3: CASSPGNRDSHYEQYF

D: TRBD2
V: TRBV6-6
J: TRBJ2-3
size: many
DNA: TGTGCCAGCAGTTACCAACTAGCGCCTAGCACAGATACGCAGTATTTT
CDR3: CASSYQLAPSTDTQYF